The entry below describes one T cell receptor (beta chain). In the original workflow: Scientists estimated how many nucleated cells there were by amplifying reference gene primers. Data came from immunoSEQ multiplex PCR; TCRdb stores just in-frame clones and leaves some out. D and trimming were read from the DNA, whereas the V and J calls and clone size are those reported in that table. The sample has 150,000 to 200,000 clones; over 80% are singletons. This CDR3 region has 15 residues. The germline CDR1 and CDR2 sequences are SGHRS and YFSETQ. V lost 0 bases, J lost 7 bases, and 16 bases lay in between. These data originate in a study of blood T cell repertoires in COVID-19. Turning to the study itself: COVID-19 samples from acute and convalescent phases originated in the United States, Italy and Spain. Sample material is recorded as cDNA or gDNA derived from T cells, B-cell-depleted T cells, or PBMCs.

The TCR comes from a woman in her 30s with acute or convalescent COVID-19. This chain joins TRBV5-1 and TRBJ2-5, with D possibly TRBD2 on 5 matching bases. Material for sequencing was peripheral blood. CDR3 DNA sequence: TGCGCCAGCAGCTTGGTCGTCGGGGATCGGGGGACCCAGTACTTC. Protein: CASSLVVGDRGTQYF.